The clone carrying this T cell receptor beta chain ranks as medium-sized. CDR1 GTSNPN and CDR2 SVGIG come from the germline V gene (reference sequence). The V end lost 5 bases, the J end lost 5 bases, and 9 bases lay between the germline ends. The CDR3 loop spans 11 amino acids. Rearranged V-D-J TRB sequences were amplified with a mixed TRB-A/B primer pool. TCRdb processed the multiplex PCR reads anew with MiXCR; each CDR3 protein has one entry. The data contain roughly 12,000 distinct CDR3 sequences, approximately 24% of them singletons. This entry is derived from a study of T cell repertoires in aging, cancer and after chemotherapy. TCR beta rearrangements were amplified from peripheral blood genomic DNA.

What was sequenced was blood. This sequence originates from a human donor in good health. This chain links TRBV30 with TRBJ1-1; D may be TRBD1 (6 bases). CDR3 nucleotide sequence: TGTGCCTGGGGACAGCGAACTGAAGCTTTCTTT. Its protein is CAWGQRTEAFF. Using reference TRBV30 and TRBJ1-1 for the parts outside the CDR3, the full variable domain is SQTIHQWPATLVQPVGSPLSLECTVEGTSNPNLYWYRQAAGRGLQLLFYSVGIGQISSEVPQNLSASRPQDRQFILSSKKLLLSDSGFYLCAWGQRTEAFFGQGTRLTVV.